This TCR beta chain was recorded in a study of OX40 agonist ivuxolimab in advanced cancers. The germline V gene encodes CDR1 SEHNR and CDR2 FQNEAQ (reference sequence). CDR3 length equals 13 residues. V lost 5 bases and J 8 bases, leaving 13 bases between the germline ends. Clones were read by immunoSEQ multiplex PCR, and TCRdb kept only the in-frame ones, dropping some. The sample includes roughly 88,000 clones, about 87% of them seen just once. The chain couples TRBV7-9 to TRBJ1-5; TRBD1 is a possible D gene (5 bases). The clonotype was recovered from an adult with an advanced solid tumor such as melanoma, head and neck, liver or kidney cancer. The input for sequencing was CD4+ or CD8+ T cells sorted from blood, taken in a trial of the OX40 agonist ivuxolimab. In DNA, the CDR3 is TGTGCCAGCAGCCTTACACAGGCGGAGCCCCAGCATTTT. Translation: CASSLTQAEPQHF. The whole variable domain, filled in from reference TRBV7-9 and TRBJ1-5, reads DTGVSQNPRHKITKRGQNVTFRCDPISEHNRLYWYRQTLGQGPEFLTYFQNEAQLEKSRLLSDRFSAERPKGSFSTLEIQRTEQGDSAMYLCASSLTQAEPQHFGDGTRLSIL.